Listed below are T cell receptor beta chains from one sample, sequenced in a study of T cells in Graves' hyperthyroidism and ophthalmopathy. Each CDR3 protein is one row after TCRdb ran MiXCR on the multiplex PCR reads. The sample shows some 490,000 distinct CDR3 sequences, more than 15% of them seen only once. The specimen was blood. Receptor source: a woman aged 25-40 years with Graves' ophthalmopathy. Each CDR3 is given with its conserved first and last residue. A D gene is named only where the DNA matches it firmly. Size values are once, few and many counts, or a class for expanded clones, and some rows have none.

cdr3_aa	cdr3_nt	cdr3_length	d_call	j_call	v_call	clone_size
CASSPEEKADYGYTF	TGTGCCAGCAGTCCCGAGGAGAAGGCAGACTATGGCTACACCTTC	15	NA	TRBJ1-2	TRBV7-9	few
CAISSGRGSYNEQFF	TGTGCCATCAGTAGCGGGAGAGGGTCCTACAATGAGCAGTTCTTC	15	TRBD2	TRBJ2-1	TRBV10-3	few
CSLKGQGGRSGRDTQYF	TGCAGTCTAAAAGGACAGGGTGGTAGGAGCGGGAGAGATACGCAGTATTTT	17	NA	TRBJ2-3	TRBV20-1	many
CASSYQFYQGLPLNTEAFF	TGTGCCAGCAGTTATCAATTTTACCAGGGCTTGCCCCTGAACACTGAAGCTTTCTTT	19	NA	TRBJ1-1	TRBV6-5	few
CASSPGGQAAQHF	TGTGCCAGCAGCCCCGGAGGCCAGGCGGCCCAGCATTTT	13	NA	TRBJ1-5	TRBV6-1	NA
CASSPRQQGQETQYF	TGTGCCAGCAGCCCACGCCAACAGGGGCAAGAGACCCAGTACTTC	15	TRBD1	TRBJ2-5	TRBV28	many
CASLQPGQGYEQYF	TGTGCCAGCCTCCAGCCGGGACAGGGATACGAGCAGTACTTC	14	TRBD1	TRBJ2-7	TRBV7-8	NA
CASSFATYNEQFF	TGCGCCAGCAGCTTCGCTACGTACAATGAGCAGTTCTTC	13	NA	TRBJ2-1	TRBV5-1	many
CASSQDAGGASKINYEQYF	TGCGCCAGCAGCCAAGATGCCGGGGGGGCTAGCAAGATAAACTACGAGCAGTACTTC	19	TRBD2	TRBJ2-7	TRBV4-3	NA
CASKLVTREQYF	TGTGCCAGCAAACTAGTGACTCGCGAGCAGTACTTC	12	NA	TRBJ2-7	TRBV2	many
CASSLGPSERANTGELFF	TGTGCCAGCAGCTTGGGTCCTAGCGAGAGAGCGAACACCGGGGAGCTGTTTTTT	18	NA	TRBJ2-2	TRBV5-6	many
CASSQNRGVDYGYTF	TGTGCCAGCTCACAAAACAGGGGAGTGGACTATGGCTACACCTTC	15	TRBD1	TRBJ1-2	TRBV18	many
CASSFGPATLGYTF	TGTGCCAGCAGCTTTGGACCCGCTACCTTGGGCTACACCTTC	14	NA	TRBJ1-2	TRBV11-2	many
CSARDLVLRDTEAFF	TGCAGTGCTAGAGACCTGGTTTTAAGGGACACTGAAGCTTTCTTT	15	NA	TRBJ1-1	TRBV20-1	many
CASSQVGGRGRTNEQFF	TGCGCCAGCAGCCAAGTCGGCGGTCGCGGGAGAACCAATGAGCAGTTCTTC	17	TRBD2	TRBJ2-1	TRBV4-3	NA
CASSPASSRAGQPQHF	TGTGCCAGCAGCCCTGCCTCCTCCCGTGCGGGGCAGCCCCAGCATTTT	16	NA	TRBJ1-5	TRBV7-8	many
CASTPSLSSYNEQFF	TGTGCCAGCACCCCCTCCTTAAGCTCCTACAATGAGCAGTTCTTC	15	NA	TRBJ2-1	TRBV7-2	many
CSARARRAEQFF	TGCAGTGCTAGAGCCCGTCGAGCGGAGCAGTTCTTC	12	NA	TRBJ2-1	TRBV20-1	many
CASSQTRDRGEREQYF	TGTGCCAGCTCACAGACCCGGGATAGGGGGGAACGCGAGCAGTACTTC	16	NA	TRBJ2-7	TRBV18	many
CASSQEMNTEAFF	TGTGCCAGCAGCCAGGAGATGAACACTGAAGCTTTCTTT	13	NA	TRBJ1-1	TRBV3-1	many
CSARGAPRSSYNEQFF	TGCAGTGCACGAGGGGCTCCGCGGAGCTCCTACAATGAGCAGTTCTTC	16	NA	TRBJ2-1	TRBV20-1	many
CSAATGEPLHF	TGCAGTGCCGCAACAGGGGAGCCCCTCCACTTT	11	TRBD1	TRBJ1-6	TRBV20-1	NA
CAGSEFDRGTDTQYF	TGTGCCGGCAGTGAATTCGATAGGGGCACAGATACGCAGTATTTT	15	NA	TRBJ2-3	TRBV25-1	NA
CSARVGARADTQYF	TGCAGTGCTAGGGTCGGGGCTCGCGCAGATACGCAGTATTTT	14	NA	TRBJ2-3	TRBV20-1	many
CAWSAGIPDQPQHF	TGTGCCTGGAGTGCCGGGATCCCCGATCAGCCCCAGCATTTT	14	NA	TRBJ1-5	TRBV30	many
CASNLDKYNEQFF	TGCGCCAGCAACCTAGACAAATACAATGAGCAGTTCTTC	13	NA	TRBJ2-1	TRBV10-1	many
CASSPYRAVSEAFF	TGTGCCAGCAGTCCCTACAGGGCCGTCTCTGAAGCTTTCTTT	14	NA	TRBJ1-1	TRBV25-1	NA
CASSQGQHYGYTF	TGTGCCAGCAGCCAAGGACAGCACTATGGCTACACCTTC	13	NA	TRBJ1-2	TRBV11-1	medium-sized
CASSLDELGGYTF	TGTGCCAGCAGCTTGGATGAATTGGGTGGCTACACCTTC	13	NA	TRBJ1-2	TRBV5-4	few
CASTERGRADEKLFF	TGTGCCAGCACCGAAAGGGGACGGGCGGATGAAAAACTGTTTTTT	15	NA	TRBJ1-4	TRBV3-1	few
CASSHRQATEAFF	TGCGCCAGCAGCCATCGGCAGGCCACTGAAGCTTTCTTT	13	NA	TRBJ1-1	TRBV4-1	many
CASSLFIGGEAFF	TGTGCCAGCAGTTTATTCATAGGGGGGGAAGCTTTCTTT	13	NA	TRBJ1-1	TRBV28	few
CASSYPHPEQFF	TGTGCCAGCAGTTACCCCCACCCCGAGCAGTTCTTC	12	NA	TRBJ2-1	TRBV6-2/TRBV6-3	NA
CASSPQAARGYTF	TGTGCCAGTAGTCCCCAGGCAGCGAGAGGCTACACCTTC	13	NA	TRBJ1-2	TRBV19	NA
CASSKDFRSGNTIYF	TGTGCCAGCTCAAAGGACTTTCGCTCTGGAAACACCATATATTTT	15	NA	TRBJ1-3	TRBV18	few